One and the same sample provided the 20 T cell receptor beta chains below, sequenced in a study of cytomegalovirus exposure and HLA in healthy donors. Amplification used 60 Vbeta primers and 13 Jbeta primers. Libraries were prepared by immunoSEQ multiplex PCR; TCRdb keeps only in-frame clonotypes and omits some of them. The table includes some 200,000 clones, over 70% detected once. The sequencing input was PBMCs. These receptors were collected from a woman in her sixties in good health and CMV-seropositive.

CDR3 loop: CASSQGGRVEKLFF. The CDR3 DNA is TGTGCCAGCAGTCAGGGGGGTAGGGTCGAAAAACTGTTTTTT. J is TRBJ1-4 and V is TRBV28; the match to TRBD1 covers 7 bases. The CDR3 has 14 residues. Germline CDR1 and CDR2: MDHEN and SYDVKM. The V and J ends lost 5 bases and 8 bases, in that order; junction bases with no gene match: 8.

This rearrangement joins TRBV27 to TRBJ2-7; D might be TRBD1 (6 bases). Trimming took off 5 bases at V and 6 bases at J, with 11 bases between the two ends. The CDR3 loop spans 12 amino acids. Germline values: CDR1 MNHEY, CDR2 SMNVEV (reference sequence). The CDR3 loop is CASSTTGREQYF. Written as DNA, the CDR3 is TGTGCCAGCAGTACTACAGGGCGCGAGCAGTACTTC.

The chain links TRBV4-1 to TRBJ2-5; 10 bases are a match to TRBD2. V dropped 0 bases and J dropped 2; count of bases not matched to a gene: 9. The CDR3 consists of 18 residues. CDR1 is MGHRA, CDR2 YSYEKL, per germline. As DNA, the CDR3 is TGCGCCAGCAGCCAAGATCTGACTAGCGGGCCCCCTCAAGAGACCCAGTACTTC. This sequence encodes CASSQDLTSGPPQETQYF.

J is TRBJ2-2 and V is TRBV18, with 8 nucleotides matching TRBD2. CDR1 and CDR2 from the germline V gene are KGHSH and LQKENI. The CDR3 spans 15 residues. With V trimmed by 3 bases and J by 2 bases, 2 bases remained unmatched. CDR3 loop: CASSPGTRNTGELFF. CDR3 nucleotides: TGTGCCAGCTCACCCGGGACTAGAAACACCGGGGAGCTGTTTTTT.

The chain joins TRBV5-4 to TRBJ1-2, with a tentative D call TRBD1 (6 bases). This CDR3 contains 15 residues. The germline V and J ends were trimmed by 5 bases and 4 bases, with 18 bases remaining between them. The germline CDR1 and CDR2 sequences are SGHNT and YYREEE (reference sequence). The CDR3 here is CASRRSSDSAYGYTF. The DNA of the CDR3 is TGTGCCAGCAGACGGTCGTCGGACAGTGCCTATGGCTACACCTTC.

This clone turned up a few times. The chain carries TRBV25-1 and TRBJ2-1, with 9 nucleotides matching TRBD1. The CDR3 totals 12 residues. Trimming cost V 6 bases and J 15 bases; bases outside gene matches: 9. Germline values: CDR1 MGHDK, CDR2 SYGVNS. Written as DNA, the CDR3 is TGTGCCAGCAGACATCGACAGGGGGAGACGTTCTTC. This translates into CASRHRQGETFF.

The V gene is TRBV28, the J gene TRBJ1-5; D is perhaps TRBD1 (5 bases). Deletions cut 3 bases from V and 2 bases from J, with 11 bases between. The CDR3 is made up of 15 amino acids. Per the germline V gene, CDR1 is MDHEN and CDR2 is SYDVKM. Written as DNA, the CDR3 is TGTGCCAGCAGTTTCCTGCAAGGGGGCAATCAGCCCCAGCATTTT. Protein product: CASSFLQGGNQPQHF.

The rearrangement links TRBV7-2 to TRBJ1-5; TRBD1 aligns across 11 bases. Germline V CDR1 and CDR2: SGHTA, FQGNSA. There are 17 residues in the CDR3. J gave up 0 bases and V 1 base, and 2 bases lay outside the gene matches. The CDR3 DNA sequence: TGTGCCAGCAGCTTAGGGACAGGGGGCCATAGCAATCAGCCCCAGCATTTT. It yields the protein CASSLGTGGHSNQPQHF.

This chain connects TRBV19 to TRBJ2-7, with 10 bases fitting TRBD1. The CDR3 extends over 14 amino acids. Germline CDR1 reads LNHDA; CDR2 reads SQIVND (reference sequence). V was clipped by 3 bases and J by 4 bases; unmatched bases: 3. The CDR3, as DNA: TGTGCCAGTAGTATTTCGGACAGGGGGTACGAGCAGTACTTC. It translates to CASSISDRGYEQYF.

About this clone: Other DNA sequences in the same sample also yield this CDR3. The genes are TRBV7-7 and TRBJ2-5; 8 bases are a match to TRBD2. CDR1 SSHAT and CDR2 FNYEAQ come from the germline V gene (reference sequence). CDR3 size: 13 residues. Losses at the gene ends were 4 bases for V and 4 bases for J; bases not matched to a gene: 2. DNA for the CDR3: TGTGCCAGCAGCTACGGGAGGGGAGAGACCCAGTACTTC. It encodes CASSYGRGETQYF. Looking up the rest from reference TRBV7-7 and TRBJ2-5 gives the full variable domain: GAGVSQSPRYKVTKRGQDVTLRCDPISSHATLYWYQQALGQGPEFLTYFNYEAQPDKSGLPSDRFSAERPEGSISTLTIQRTEQRDSAMYRCASSYGRGETQYFGPGTRLLVL.

CDR3 loop: CASSQVSAASSYNSPLHF. CDR3 in DNA: TGCGCCAGCAGCCAAGTGTCGGCAGCTAGCTCCTATAATTCACCCCTCCACTTT. This chain joins TRBV4-1 and TRBJ1-6, with D uncertain. From germline, CDR1 is MGHRA and CDR2 YSYEKL. The CDR3 runs 18 residues. Trimming stripped 1 base from V and 0 bases from J, with 13 bases between.

The chain is built from TRBV6-5 and TRBJ1-3; 7 bases align to TRBD1. This CDR3 is 14 amino acids long. Germline assignment: CDR1 MNHEY and CDR2 SVGAGI. After removal of 2 bases from V and 4 bases from J, the junction contained 2 bases not matched to a gene. The CDR3 nucleotides read TGTGCCAGCAGTTACAGGGACAGAGGAAACACCATATATTTT. Translated: CASSYRDRGNTIYF.

The chain uses TRBV5-1 and TRBJ1-1; possibly TRBD1 for D (5 bases). V shed 0 bases and J shed 4 bases, with 13 bases lying between them. The CDR3 totals 15 residues. Germline V gene data show CDR1 as SGHRS and CDR2 as YFSETQ. The CDR3 reads CASSLGGTFGTEAFF. In DNA, the CDR3 is TGCGCCAGCAGCTTGGGCGGGACCTTCGGCACTGAAGCTTTCTTT.

The chain has TRBV6-1 and TRBJ2-7, with 7 bases lining up with TRBD1. This CDR3 contains 13 residues. The ends lost 6 bases at V and 4 bases at J; junction bases unmatched: 6. The germline CDR1 and CDR2 sequences are MNHNS and SASEGT. In DNA form, the CDR3 reads TGTGCCAGCAGACAGACAGGGAATTACGAGCAGTACTTC. It is translated as CASRQTGNYEQYF.

The chain combines TRBV5-6 with TRBJ2-2; D not resolved. The CDR3 length is 13 residues. Germline V CDR1 and CDR2: SGHDT, YYEEEE. V was pared by 0 bases and J by 6 bases, with 6 bases between. The CDR3 loop is CASSLGSPGELFF. DNA of the CDR3: TGTGCCAGCAGCTTGGGAAGCCCCGGGGAGCTGTTTTTT.

This clone was seen once. V is TRBV28 and J is TRBJ1-2; unclear D gene. Germline CDR1 and CDR2: MDHEN and SYDVKM. Trimming shortened V by 2 bases and J by 8 bases, and 9 bases separated the two germline ends. The CDR3 sequence is 12 residues long. The CDR3 DNA follows: TGTGCCAGCAGTTTACCAGTCAAGGGCTACACCTTC. It codes for CASSLPVKGYTF.

This chain uses TRBV6-1 with TRBJ2-7, with 8 bases lining up with TRBD1. V shed 5 bases, J shed 1 base, and the junction held 4 bases outside the gene matches. Germline CDR1 and CDR2: MNHNS and SASEGT. This CDR3 is built from 14 residues. CDR3: CASSQDRVSYEQYF. CDR3 nucleotide sequence: TGTGCCAGCAGTCAGGACAGGGTATCCTACGAGCAGTACTTC.

The genes are TRBV18 and TRBJ1-3; D might be TRBD1 (5 bases). CDR3 size: 15 residues. Germline V gives CDR1 KGHSH, CDR2 LQKENI. Deletions cut 4 bases from V and 2 bases from J, with 12 bases between. The CDR3 region has the DNA TGTGCCAGCTCACGTAGCAGGGAGGCTGGAAACACCATATATTTT. It translates to CASSRSREAGNTIYF.

This clone was seen just once. The chain has TRBV27 and TRBJ2-5; the D is unclear. Germline values: CDR1 MNHEY, CDR2 SMNVEV (reference sequence). The CDR3 runs to 15 residues. V lost 5 bases and J 5 bases, leaving 18 bases between the germline ends. In DNA form, the CDR3 reads TGTGCCAGCAGTACGGCCTGGTCCCACGGGGAGACCCAGTACTTC. Amino acid sequence: CASSTAWSHGETQYF.

V and J are TRBV7-2 and TRBJ2-5, with D possibly TRBD2 on 7 matching bases. This CDR3 is built from 15 residues. Germline V gene lookup returns CDR1 SGHTA and CDR2 FQGNSA. The V end was cut by 1 base, the J end by 5 bases, with 14 bases between. The CDR3 bases are TGTGCCAGCAGCTTAGGCGGCGGGGGCGGGGAGACCCAGTACTTC. It encodes CASSLGGGGGETQYF.